This TCR beta chain appears in the sequencing data of a study of cytomegalovirus exposure and HLA in healthy donors. Study-wide findings and caveats: A prior analysis recorded that most TCR beta V segments were productive about 87% or about 30% of the time. The authors assumed roughly uniform sequencing depth across donors for presence/absence analyses. Across HLA loci, a later analysis found differing TCR association rates, with DRB1 most and HLA-C fewest.

PCR involved 60 Vbeta and 13 Jbeta primers. Some clones are missing from TCRdb's copy, which holds only in-frame ones; the method was immunoSEQ multiplex PCR. The sample holds 95,000 to 150,000 clones, around 82% seen once. This CDR3 has 14 residues. CDR1 and CDR2 (germline): SEHNR, FQNEAQ (reference sequence). The junction had 5 bases not matched to a gene; V was cut back by 1 base and J by 7 bases. On this clone: Its target is not known.

It was healthy bone marrow donors who served as donors. This chain uses TRBV7-9 with TRBJ1-1, with TRBD1 identical over 8 bases. This receptor was obtained from a woman aged 40 to 50 in good health and CMV-seropositive. The specimen sequenced was PBMCs. CDR3 sequence reads: CASSLGTGTGEAFF. As DNA, the CDR3 is TGTGCCAGCAGCTTAGGAACAGGGACAGGTGAAGCTTTCTTT. Full variable domain (rest looked up from reference TRBV7-9 and TRBJ1-1): DTGVSQNPRHKITKRGQNVTFRCDPISEHNRLYWYRQTLGQGPEFLTYFQNEAQLEKSRLLSDRFSAERPKGSFSTLEIQRTEQGDSAMYLCASSLGTGTGEAFFGQGTRLTVV.